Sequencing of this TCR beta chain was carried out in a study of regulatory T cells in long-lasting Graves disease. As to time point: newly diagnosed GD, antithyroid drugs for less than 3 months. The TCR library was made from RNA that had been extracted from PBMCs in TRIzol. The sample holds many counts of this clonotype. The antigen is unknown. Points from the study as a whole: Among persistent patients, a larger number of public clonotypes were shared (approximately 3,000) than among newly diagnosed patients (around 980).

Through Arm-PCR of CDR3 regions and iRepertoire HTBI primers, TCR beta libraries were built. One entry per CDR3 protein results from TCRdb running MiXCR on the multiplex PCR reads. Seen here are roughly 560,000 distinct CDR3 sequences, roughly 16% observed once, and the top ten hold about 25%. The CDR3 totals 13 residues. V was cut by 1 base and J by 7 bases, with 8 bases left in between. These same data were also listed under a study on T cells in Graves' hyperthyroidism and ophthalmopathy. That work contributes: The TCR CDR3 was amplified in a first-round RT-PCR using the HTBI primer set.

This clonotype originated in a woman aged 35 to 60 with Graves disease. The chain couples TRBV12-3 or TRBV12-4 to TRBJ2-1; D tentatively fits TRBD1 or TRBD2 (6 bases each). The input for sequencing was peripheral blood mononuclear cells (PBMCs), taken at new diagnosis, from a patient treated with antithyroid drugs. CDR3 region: CASSLVGGNEQFF. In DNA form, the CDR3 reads TGTGCCAGCAGTTTAGTAGGGGGGAATGAGCAGTTCTTC.